These 5 T cell receptor beta chains were all obtained from the same sample, sequenced in a study of T cells after yellow fever vaccination. TCRdb redid the calling of the 5' RACE reads with MiXCR, one entry per CDR3 protein. Among hundreds of thousands of distinct CDR3 sequences, about 19% were seen once, and the ten largest hold 14%. The sequences come from PBMCs, collected 15 days after the yellow fever booster vaccination. The receptors were gathered from a man aged 25-40 years who received the YFV17D yellow fever vaccine.

This clonotype was seen more than once but under ten times. The V call is TRBV28, the J call TRBJ1-2; D might be TRBD1 (6 bases). Trimming cost V 1 base and J 4 bases, with 10 bases left between them. This CDR3 is 14 amino acids long. Looked up from germline, CDR1 is MDHEN and CDR2 is SYDVKM. The CDR3 DNA reads as TGTGCCAGCAGTTTATCCGGACAGCGCTATGGCTACACCTTC. The encoded protein is CASSLSGQRYGYTF.

As to this clonotype: An end of the junction does not agree with germline; a read error may underlie this. This CDR3 is CDSQVAGDNEQFF. In DNA form, the CDR3 reads TGTGACAGCCAAGTAGCGGGAGACAATGAGCAGTTCTTC. The V call is TRBV6-2 or TRBV6-3, the J call TRBJ2-1; 9 nucleotides match TRBD2. The CDR3 sequence is 13 residues long. Germline V gives CDR1 MNHEY, CDR2 SVGEGT.

The chain combines TRBV29-1 with TRBJ2-5; possible D gene TRBD2, 6 bases. Germline V gene data show CDR1 as SQVTM and CDR2 as ANQGSEA. This CDR3 has 17 amino acids. Between the trimmed V and J ends, which lost 3 bases and 2 bases, there was a span of 22 bases. CDR3 sequence (DNA): TGCAGCGTTGACCGTATATCCTTTAGCGGCAGACAAGAGACCCAGTACTTC. It yields the protein CSVDRISFSGRQETQYF.

The chain employs TRBV19 and TRBJ2-3, with TRBD2 matching over 10 bases. The CDR3 extends over 17 amino acids. J was trimmed by 1 base and V by 7 bases; bases with no gene match: 11. Per germline, CDR1 LNHDA and CDR2 SQIVND (reference sequence). The CDR3 sequence is CASTHPTSGDRTDTQYF. For the CDR3, the DNA is TGTGCCAGTACCCACCCCACTAGCGGGGACCGCACAGATACGCAGTATTTT.

DNA of the CDR3: TGTGCCAGCAGCGTGTCCTTGAACACCGGGGAGCTGTTTTTT. Its protein product is CASSVSLNTGELFF. The chain links TRBV9 to TRBJ2-2, with no clear D. The V gene's germline CDR1 is SGDLS and CDR2 YYNGEE. V was pared by 2 bases and J by 1 base, with 6 bases between. The CDR3 consists of 14 residues.